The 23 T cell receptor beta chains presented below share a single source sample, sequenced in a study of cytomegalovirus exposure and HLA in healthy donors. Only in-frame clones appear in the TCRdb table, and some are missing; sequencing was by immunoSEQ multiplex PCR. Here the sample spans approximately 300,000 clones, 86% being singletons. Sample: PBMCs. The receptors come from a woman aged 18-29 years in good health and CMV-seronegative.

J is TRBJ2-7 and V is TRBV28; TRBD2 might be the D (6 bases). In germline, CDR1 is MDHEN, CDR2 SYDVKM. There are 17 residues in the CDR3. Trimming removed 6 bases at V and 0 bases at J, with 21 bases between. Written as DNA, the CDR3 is TGTGCCAGCAGCACCCCGTCGGCTAGCGACAGCTCCTACGAGCAGTACTTC. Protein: CASSTPSASDSSYEQYF. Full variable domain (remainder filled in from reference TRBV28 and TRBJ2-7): DVKVTQSSRYLVKRTGEKVFLECVQDMDHENMFWYRQDPGLGLRLIYFSYDVKMKEKGDIPEGYSVSREKKERFSLILESASTNQTSMYLCASSTPSASDSSYEQYFGPGTRLTVT.

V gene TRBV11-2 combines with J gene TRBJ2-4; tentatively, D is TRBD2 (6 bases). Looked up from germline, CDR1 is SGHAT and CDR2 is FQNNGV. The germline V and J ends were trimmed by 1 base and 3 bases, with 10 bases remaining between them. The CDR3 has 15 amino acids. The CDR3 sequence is CASSLVVSGKNIQYF. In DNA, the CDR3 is TGTGCCAGCAGCTTAGTAGTTAGCGGCAAAAACATTCAGTACTTC. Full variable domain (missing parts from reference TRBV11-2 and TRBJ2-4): EAGVAQSPRYKIIEKRQSVAFWCNPISGHATLYWYQQILGQGPKLLIQFQNNGVVDDSQLPKDRFSAERLKGVDSTLKIQPAKLEDSAVYLCASSLVVSGKNIQYFGAGTRLSVL.

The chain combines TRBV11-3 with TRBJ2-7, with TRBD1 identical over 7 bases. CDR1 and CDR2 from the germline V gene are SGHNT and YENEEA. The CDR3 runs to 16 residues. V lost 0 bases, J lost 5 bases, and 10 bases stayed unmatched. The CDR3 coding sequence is TGTGCCAGCAGCTTAGATGGGCGCCAGGGGGACAACGAGCAGTACTTC. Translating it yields CASSLDGRQGDNEQYF.

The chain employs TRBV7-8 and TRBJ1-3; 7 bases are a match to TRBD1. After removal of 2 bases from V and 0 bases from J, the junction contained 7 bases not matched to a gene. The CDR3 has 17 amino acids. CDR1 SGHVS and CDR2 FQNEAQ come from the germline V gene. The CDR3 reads CASSLWTGQSSGNTIYF. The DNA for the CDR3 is TGTGCCAGCAGCTTATGGACAGGCCAGAGCTCTGGAAACACCATATATTTT.

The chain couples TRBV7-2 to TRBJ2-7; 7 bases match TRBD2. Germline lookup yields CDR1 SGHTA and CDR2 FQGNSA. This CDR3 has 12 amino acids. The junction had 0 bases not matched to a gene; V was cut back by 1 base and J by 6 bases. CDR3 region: CASSLGLAEQYF. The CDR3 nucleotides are TGTGCCAGCAGCTTAGGACTAGCCGAGCAGTACTTC.

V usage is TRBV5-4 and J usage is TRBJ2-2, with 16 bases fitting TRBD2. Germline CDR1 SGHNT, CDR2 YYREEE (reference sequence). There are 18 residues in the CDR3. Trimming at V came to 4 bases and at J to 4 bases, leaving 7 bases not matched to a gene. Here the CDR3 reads CASSGGLAGGPFTGELFF. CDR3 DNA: TGTGCCAGCAGCGGGGGACTAGCGGGAGGGCCTTTCACCGGGGAGCTGTTTTTT.

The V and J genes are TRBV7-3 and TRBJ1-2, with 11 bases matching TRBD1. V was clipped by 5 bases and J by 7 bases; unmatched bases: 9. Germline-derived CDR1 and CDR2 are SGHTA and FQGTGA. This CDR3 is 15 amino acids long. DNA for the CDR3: TGTGCCAGCAGCCCCTCCGGGACAGGGGGATTTGGCTACACCTTC. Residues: CASSPSGTGGFGYTF.

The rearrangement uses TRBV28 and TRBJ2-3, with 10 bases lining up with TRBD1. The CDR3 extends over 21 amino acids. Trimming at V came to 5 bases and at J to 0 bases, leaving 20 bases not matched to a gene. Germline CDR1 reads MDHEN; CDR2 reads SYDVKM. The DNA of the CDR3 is TGTGCCAGCAGTGGTTCCCTTTGGGGACAGGGGAGGGTGGGTAGCACAGATACGCAGTATTTT. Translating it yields CASSGSLWGQGRVGSTDTQYF.

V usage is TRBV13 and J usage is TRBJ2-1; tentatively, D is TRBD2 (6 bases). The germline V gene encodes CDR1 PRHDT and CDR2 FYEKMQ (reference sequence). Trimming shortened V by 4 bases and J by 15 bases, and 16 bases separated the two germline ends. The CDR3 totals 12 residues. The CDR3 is CASSSPSDSGFF. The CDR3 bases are TGTGCCAGCAGCTCGCCTAGCGACAGCGGGTTCTTC.

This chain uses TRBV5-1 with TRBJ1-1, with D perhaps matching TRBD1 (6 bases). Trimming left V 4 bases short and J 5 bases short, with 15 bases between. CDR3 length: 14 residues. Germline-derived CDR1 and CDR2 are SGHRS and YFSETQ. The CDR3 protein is CASSPGQIGTEAFF. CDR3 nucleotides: TGCGCCAGCAGCCCGGGACAAATTGGGACTGAAGCTTTCTTT.

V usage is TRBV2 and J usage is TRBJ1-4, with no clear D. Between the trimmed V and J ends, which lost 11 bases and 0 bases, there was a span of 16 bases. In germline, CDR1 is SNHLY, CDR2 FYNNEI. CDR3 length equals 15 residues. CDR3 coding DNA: TGTGCCGGCGGGCAGGTAGCTGCAACTAATGAAAAACTGTTTTTT. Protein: CAGGQVAATNEKLFF. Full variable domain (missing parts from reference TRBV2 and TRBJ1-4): EPEVTQTPSHQVTQMGQEVILRCVPISNHLYFYWYRQILGQKVEFLVSFYNNEISEKSEIFDDQFSVERPDGSNFTLKIRSTKLEDSAMYFCAGGQVAATNEKLFFGSGTQLSVL.

The CDR3 sequence is CASSLRGQLGETQYF. The DNA for the CDR3 is TGTGCCAGCAGCTTACGTGGACAGCTCGGGGAGACCCAGTACTTC. The rearrangement joins TRBV7-3 to TRBJ2-5; possibly TRBD1 for D (6 bases). The CDR3 is made up of 15 amino acids. Trimming removed 2 bases at V and 5 bases at J, with 15 bases between. Germline V gives CDR1 SGHTA, CDR2 FQGTGA.

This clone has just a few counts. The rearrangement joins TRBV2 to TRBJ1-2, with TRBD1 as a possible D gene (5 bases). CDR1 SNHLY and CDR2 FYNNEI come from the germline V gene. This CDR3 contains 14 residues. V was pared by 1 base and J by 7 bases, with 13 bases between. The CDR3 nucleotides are TGTGCCAGCAGTGAAGATGGGGGGTTCCGTGGCTACACCTTC. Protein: CASSEDGGFRGYTF.

The chain's CDR3 is CASSPVQVSYGYTF. The CDR3 DNA follows: TGTGCCAGCAGCCCCGTCCAAGTGAGCTATGGCTACACCTTC. This chain connects TRBV7-2 to TRBJ1-2; the D is unclear. Germline-derived CDR1 and CDR2 are SGHTA and FQGNSA. This CDR3 region has 14 residues. V dropped 5 bases and J dropped 4 bases, with 14 bases sitting between them.

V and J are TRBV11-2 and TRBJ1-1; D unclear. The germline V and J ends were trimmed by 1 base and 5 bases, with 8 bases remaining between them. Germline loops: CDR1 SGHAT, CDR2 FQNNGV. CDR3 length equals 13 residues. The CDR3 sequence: CASSLVLETEAFF. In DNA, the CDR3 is TGTGCCAGCAGCTTAGTACTCGAGACTGAAGCTTTCTTT. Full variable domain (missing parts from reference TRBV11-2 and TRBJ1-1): EAGVAQSPRYKIIEKRQSVAFWCNPISGHATLYWYQQILGQGPKLLIQFQNNGVVDDSQLPKDRFSAERLKGVDSTLKIQPAKLEDSAVYLCASSLVLETEAFFGQGTRLTVV.

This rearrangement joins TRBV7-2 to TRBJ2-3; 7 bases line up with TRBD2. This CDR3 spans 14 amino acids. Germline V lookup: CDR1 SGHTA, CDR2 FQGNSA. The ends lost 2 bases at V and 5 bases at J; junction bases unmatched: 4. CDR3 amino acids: CASSLRGEEDTQYF. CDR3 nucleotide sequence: TGTGCCAGCAGCTTACGGGGGGAAGAAGATACGCAGTATTTT.

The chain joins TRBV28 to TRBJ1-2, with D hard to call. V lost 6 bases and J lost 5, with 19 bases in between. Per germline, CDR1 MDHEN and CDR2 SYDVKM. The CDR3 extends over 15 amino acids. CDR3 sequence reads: CASSPMNPGVYGYTF. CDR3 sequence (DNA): TGTGCCAGCAGCCCAATGAACCCCGGGGTTTATGGCTACACCTTC.

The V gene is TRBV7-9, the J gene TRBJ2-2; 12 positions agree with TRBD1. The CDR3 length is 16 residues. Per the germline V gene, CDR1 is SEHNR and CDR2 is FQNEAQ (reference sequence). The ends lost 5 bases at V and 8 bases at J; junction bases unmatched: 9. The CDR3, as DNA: TGTGCCAGCAGCCCGAGGGGACAGGGGGCTGCAGGGGAGCTGTTTTTT. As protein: CASSPRGQGAAGELFF.

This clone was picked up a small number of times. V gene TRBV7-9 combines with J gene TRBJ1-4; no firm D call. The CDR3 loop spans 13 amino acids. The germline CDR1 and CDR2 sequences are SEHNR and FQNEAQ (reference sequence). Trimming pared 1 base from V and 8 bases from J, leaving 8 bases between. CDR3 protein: CASSLGTVEKLFF. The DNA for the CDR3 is TGTGCCAGCAGCTTAGGTACTGTGGAAAAACTGTTTTTT.

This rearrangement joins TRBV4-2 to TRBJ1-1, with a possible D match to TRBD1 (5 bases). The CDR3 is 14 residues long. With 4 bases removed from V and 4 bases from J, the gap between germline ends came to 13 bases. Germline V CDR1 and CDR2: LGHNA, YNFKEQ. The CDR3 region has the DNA TGTGCCAGCAGCCCCGGGGGGGTCGGCACTGAAGCTTTCTTT. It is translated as CASSPGGVGTEAFF.

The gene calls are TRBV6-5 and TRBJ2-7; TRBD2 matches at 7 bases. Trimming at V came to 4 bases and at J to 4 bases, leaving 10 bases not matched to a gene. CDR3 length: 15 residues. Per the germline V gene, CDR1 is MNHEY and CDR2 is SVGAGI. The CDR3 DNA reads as TGTGCCAGCAGTTTAAGCGGGACGGGTAGTTACGAGCAGTACTTC. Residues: CASSLSGTGSYEQYF.

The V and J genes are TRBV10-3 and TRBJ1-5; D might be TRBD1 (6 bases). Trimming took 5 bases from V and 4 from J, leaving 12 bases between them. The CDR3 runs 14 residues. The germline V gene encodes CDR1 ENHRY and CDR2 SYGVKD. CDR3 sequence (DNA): TGTGCCATCAGTAGGACAGAGGGTAATCAGCCCCAGCATTTT. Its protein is CAISRTEGNQPQHF.

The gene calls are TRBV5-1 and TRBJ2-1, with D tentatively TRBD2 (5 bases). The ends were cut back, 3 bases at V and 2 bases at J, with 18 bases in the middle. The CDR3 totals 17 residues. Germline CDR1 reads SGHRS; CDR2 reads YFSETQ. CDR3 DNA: TGCGCCAGCAGCTCAGATCCCATTAGCGAGGCCTACAATGAGCAGTTCTTC. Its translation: CASSSDPISEAYNEQFF.